The rows below give T cell receptor beta chains drawn from one sample of a study of regulatory T cells in long-lasting Graves disease. MiXCR, run by TCRdb on the multiplex PCR reads, gives a single entry per CDR3 protein. This sample has under 250,000 distinct CDR3 sequences, with about 19% found just once. In addition, the sample was reused for a study of T cells in Graves' hyperthyroidism and ophthalmopathy.

The sequencing here drew on peripheral blood mononuclear cells (PBMCs), taken at new diagnosis, from a patient treated with antithyroid drugs. These receptor sequences come from a woman aged 25 to 39 with Graves disease. Each CDR3 is given with its conserved first and last residue. A D gene is named only where the DNA matches it firmly. Clone sizes are given selectively: once, few, many, or a class where the clone is expanded.

TRBV5-1	NA	TRBJ2-5	many	TGCGCCAGCAGCTTGGTCGGCAGCCCCCCTCAAGAGACCCAGTACTTC	CASSLVGSPPQETQYF
TRBV10-3	NA	TRBJ2-5	many	TGTGCCATCACCACGAGGCGGGGACAGAACCAAGAGACCCAGTACTTC	CAITTRRGQNQETQYF
TRBV10-2	TRBD2	TRBJ2-1	many	TGCGCCAGCAGTGAGGCGGGAGGGATATACAATGAGCAGTTCTTC	CASSEAGGIYNEQFF
TRBV27	TRBD2	TRBJ2-3	many	TGTGCCAGCAGGGAGCGGGGGCCTCGTGGAGATACGCAGTATTTT	CASRERGPRGDTQYF
TRBV9	TRBD1	TRBJ2-5	many	TGTGCCAGCAGCACCCGACAGGGTCGGGAGACCCAGTACTTC	CASSTRQGRETQYF
TRBV9	TRBD1	TRBJ2-2	NA	TGTGCCAGCAGCGTAAGCAGACAGGGTATCACCGGGGAGCTGTTTTTT	CASSVSRQGITGELFF
TRBV6-5	NA	TRBJ1-2	many	TGTGCCAGCAGTTACTCGGGAGCTGATTTGACTGGCTACACCTTC	CASSYSGADLTGYTF
TRBV9	TRBD1	TRBJ2-1	NA	TGTGCCAGCAGCGACCGGTTGAGACAGGGGCTCGATGAGCAGTTCTTC	CASSDRLRQGLDEQFF
TRBV6-5	NA	TRBJ1-1	many	TGTGCCAGCAGTTACTCGCAGGTGAACACTGAAGCTTTCTTT	CASSYSQVNTEAFF
TRBV20-1	TRBD1	TRBJ1-2	NA	TGCAGTGCAGGGGGACAGAAGTTGGCCGATGGCTACACCTTC	CSAGGQKLADGYTF
TRBV7-8	NA	TRBJ1-1	NA	TGTGCCAGCAGCTTAGTTACCTCGGTTACTGAAGCTTTCTTT	CASSLVTSVTEAFF
TRBV28	TRBD2	TRBJ2-5	many	TGTGCCAGCAGTTTGATTCCGGGACTAGCGGGTGGAGAGACCCAGTACTTC	CASSLIPGLAGGETQYF
TRBV27	NA	TRBJ2-4	many	TGTGCCAGCAGTCCCCTCAGAGGACCTTTCGACAAAAACATTCAGTACTTC	CASSPLRGPFDKNIQYF
TRBV2	TRBD2	TRBJ2-1	NA	TGTGCCAGCAGTGGAGGGACTAGCGGGAGTATACGGTACAATGAGCAGTTCTTC	CASSGGTSGSIRYNEQFF
TRBV6-2/TRBV6-3	NA	TRBJ1-6	many	TGTGCCAGCAGTTATTTGGGGTCGGGTAATTCACCCCTCCACTTT	CASSYLGSGNSPLHF
TRBV18	NA	TRBJ1-4	many	TGTGCCAGCTCACCGGTAGGGAACGAAAAACTGTTTTTT	CASSPVGNEKLFF